This note documents a single TCR beta chain sequence. Its antigen is unknown. Sequencing used immunoSEQ multiplex PCR; TCRdb keeps in-frame clones, though not all of them. The repertoire consists of around 32,000 clones, with 75% to 90% occurring once and the leading ten covering 0.5% to 0.85%. This specimen belongs to a study of T cells in narcolepsy. Study results and caveats: Same-patient CSF and blood CD4+ T cell clonotypes included HCRT-specific and TRIB2-specific autoreactive ones. Autoreactive clonotypes reportedly recurred in blood of same and different patients, not controls.

The sequenced sample consisted of memory (CD45RA-) CD4+ T cells from blood. The sequence was obtained from a human donor in good health.

The CDR3 region is CASSVDLDYTEAFF. CDR3 DNA sequence: TGTGCCAGCAGCGTAGACTTGGACTACACTGAAGCTTTCTTT. The chain links TRBV9 to TRBJ1-1, with D unresolved. Germline loops: CDR1 SGDLS, CDR2 YYNGEE. The CDR3 is 14 residues long. The V gene lost 0 bases and the J gene lost 3 bases, with 9 bases spanning the gap. The full variable domain, with the rest looked up from reference TRBV9 and TRBJ1-1, is DSGVTQTPKHLITATGQRVTLRCSPRSGDLSVYWYQQSLDQGLQFLIQYYNGEERAKGNILERFSAQQFPDLHSELNLSSLELGDSALYFCASSVDLDYTEAFFGQGTRLTVV.